This TCR beta chain was retrieved from a study of T cells in Graves' hyperthyroidism and ophthalmopathy. Study observations and caveats: Most expanded thyroid clonotypes above 0.001 also appeared in blood. Classification by a 13 V-J model distinguished ophthalmopathy from stable hyperthyroidism.

V gave up 0 bases and J gave up 0 bases, with 10 bases separating them. Germline CDR1 GTSNPN, CDR2 SVGIG (reference sequence). The CDR3 is made up of 15 amino acids. Amplification of TCR beta CDR3 regions used RNA as the template. With the HTBI primer set, the TCR CDR3 went through a first round of RT-PCR. TCRdb re-called the multiplex PCR reads through MiXCR, storing one row per CDR3 protein. This table holds over 500,000 distinct CDR3 sequences, 15% to 20% found once. Notes on this clonotype: No antigen is known for it.

V usage is TRBV30 and J usage is TRBJ2-3, with D unresolved. This TCR came from a young woman with Graves' ophthalmopathy. The sequenced sample consisted of blood. CDR3 sequence: CAWSVVRRSTDTQYF. DNA for the CDR3: TGTGCCTGGAGTGTCGTGAGACGAAGCACAGATACGCAGTATTTT.